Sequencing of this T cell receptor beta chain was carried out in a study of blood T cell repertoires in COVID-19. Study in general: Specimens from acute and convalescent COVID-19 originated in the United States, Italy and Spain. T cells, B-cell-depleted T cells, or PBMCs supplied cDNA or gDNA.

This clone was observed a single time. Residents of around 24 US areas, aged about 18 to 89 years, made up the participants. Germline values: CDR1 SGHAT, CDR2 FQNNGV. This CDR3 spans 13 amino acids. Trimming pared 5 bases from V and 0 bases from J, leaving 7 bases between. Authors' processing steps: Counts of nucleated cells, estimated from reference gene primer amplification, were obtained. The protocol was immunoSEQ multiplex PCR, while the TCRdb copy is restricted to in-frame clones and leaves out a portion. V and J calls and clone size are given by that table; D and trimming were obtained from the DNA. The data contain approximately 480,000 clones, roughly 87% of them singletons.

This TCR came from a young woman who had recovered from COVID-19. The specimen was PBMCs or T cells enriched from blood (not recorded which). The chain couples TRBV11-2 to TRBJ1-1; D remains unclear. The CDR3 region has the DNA TGTGCCAGCAGCCCAACAATGAACACTGAAGCTTTCTTT. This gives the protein CASSPTMNTEAFF.